The 23 T cell receptor beta chains listed next were all sequenced from one sample in a study of identifying expanded T cells in peripheral blood. Repertoires were generated with immunoSEQ multiplex PCR, while TCRdb's copy carries only in-frame clones and drops some. This sample has about 78,000 clones, with 84% found just once. Sequences were obtained from blood. Receptors originate from a person aged 18 to 70 in good health.

This chain links TRBV19 with TRBJ2-7, with 7 bases aligning to TRBD2. The CDR3 consists of 14 residues. The germline V gene encodes CDR1 LNHDA and CDR2 SQIVND (reference sequence). Trimming removed 3 bases from V and 5 bases from J; junction bases left unmatched: 7. CDR3 sequence: CASSMGGRLDEQYF. CDR3 sequence (DNA): TGTGCCAGTAGTATGGGCGGGAGACTCGACGAGCAGTACTTC.

V is TRBV19 and J is TRBJ2-7, with 9 positions matching TRBD2. The CDR3 totals 12 residues. From germline, CDR1 is LNHDA and CDR2 SQIVND (reference sequence). Unmatched junction bases numbered 6, after V lost 6 bases and J lost 9 bases. This CDR3 is CASRSSGSVQYF. The CDR3 region has the DNA TGTGCCAGTAGGAGTAGCGGGAGTGTGCAGTACTTC.

The rearrangement links TRBV13 to TRBJ2-7, with D unresolved. Germline loops: CDR1 PRHDT, CDR2 FYEKMQ (reference sequence). The CDR3 extends over 14 amino acids. Trimming removed 2 bases from V and 5 bases from J, with 13 bases in between. CDR3 protein: CASSLRSPGDEQYF. CDR3 nucleotides: TGTGCCAGCAGCTTAAGGAGCCCTGGCGACGAGCAGTACTTC.

The gene calls are TRBV10-1 and TRBJ1-1, with TRBD1 identical over 7 bases. CDR3 length equals 19 residues. J gave up 1 base and V 2 bases, and 16 bases lay outside the gene matches. From germline, CDR1 is WNHNN and CDR2 SYGVQD (reference sequence). The CDR3: CASSEVRGGTDNPNTEAFF. The CDR3 DNA sequence: TGCGCCAGCAGTGAGGTGAGGGGGGGGACAGACAACCCGAACACTGAAGCTTTCTTT.

The gene calls are TRBV27 and TRBJ1-1; a possible D gene is TRBD1 (6 bases). V lost 6 bases and J 6 bases, leaving 14 bases between the germline ends. This CDR3 is 13 amino acids long. The germline V gene encodes CDR1 MNHEY and CDR2 SMNVEV (reference sequence). The CDR3 loop reads CASSLGGYAEAFF. DNA for the CDR3: TGTGCCAGCAGCTTAGGGGGGTACGCTGAAGCTTTCTTT.

The chain carries TRBV7-2 and TRBJ1-2; D remains unclear. Per germline, CDR1 SGHTA and CDR2 FQGNSA. Between the trimmed V and J ends, which lost 2 bases and 3 bases, there was a span of 4 bases. CDR3 length: 12 amino acids. CDR3 amino acids: CASSLQDYGYTF. In DNA, the CDR3 is TGTGCCAGCAGCTTACAGGACTATGGCTACACCTTC.

This chain links TRBV6-5 with TRBJ1-5; D is undetermined. Deletions cut 0 bases from V and 6 bases from J, with 6 bases between. Germline values: CDR1 MNHEY, CDR2 SVGAGI. The CDR3 loop spans 13 amino acids. The CDR3 is CASSYSSGQPQHF. The CDR3 coding sequence is TGTGCCAGCAGTTACTCGAGTGGTCAGCCCCAGCATTTT.

The chain carries TRBV7-9 and TRBJ1-4; TRBD1 might be the D (5 bases). The germline V and J ends were trimmed by 2 bases and 5 bases, with 24 bases remaining between them. Germline-derived CDR1 and CDR2 are SEHNR and FQNEAQ (reference sequence). The CDR3 sequence is 19 residues long. The CDR3 DNA reads as TGTGCCAGCAGCTTATCTCGGGGACGTTCGAGTACGGGGAATGAAAAACTGTTTTTT. It encodes CASSLSRGRSSTGNEKLFF. Full variable domain (outside the CDR3, taken from reference TRBV7-9 and TRBJ1-4): DTGVSQNPRHKITKRGQNVTFRCDPISEHNRLYWYRQTLGQGPEFLTYFQNEAQLEKSRLLSDRFSAERPKGSFSTLEIQRTEQGDSAMYLCASSLSRGRSSTGNEKLFFGSGTQLSVL.

The rearrangement links TRBV28 to TRBJ1-2, with D uncertain. V was shortened by 4 bases and J by 4 bases, with 31 bases between the two germline ends. This CDR3 spans 20 amino acids. Germline CDR1 is MDHEN and CDR2 is SYDVKM. The CDR3 region has the DNA TGTGCCAGCAGTTCTTCCGGACGTGCGGATCCCCGATTCATCCGCTATGGCTACACCTTC. Protein product: CASSSSGRADPRFIRYGYTF.

This clone was seen a handful of times. V gene TRBV6-5 combines with J gene TRBJ2-2, with 9 bases fitting TRBD2. With V trimmed by 3 bases and J by 4 bases, 3 bases remained unmatched. CDR1 and CDR2 (germline): MNHEY, SVGAGI. The CDR3 has 15 amino acids. The CDR3 coding sequence is TGTGCCAGCAGTTATGGAGCGGGAGGCACCGGGGAGCTGTTTTTT. It translates to CASSYGAGGTGELFF.

The chain has TRBV5-6 and TRBJ2-2, with 14 bases matching TRBD2. Looked up from germline, CDR1 is SGHDT and CDR2 is YYEEEE. The length of the CDR3 is 16 residues. Trimming took 3 bases from V and 7 from J; bases not matched to a gene: 5. This CDR3 reads CASSWGLAGVVGELFF. CDR3 DNA: TGTGCCAGCAGCTGGGGACTAGCGGGAGTGGTCGGGGAGCTGTTTTTT.

The chain combines TRBV15 with TRBJ1-2; no firm D call. The V gene lost 2 bases and the J gene lost 8 bases, with 9 bases spanning the gap. The CDR3 consists of 12 residues. In germline, CDR1 is LNHNV, CDR2 YYDKDF (reference sequence). The CDR3 here is CATSRPVGGYTF. The CDR3 bases are TGTGCCACCAGCAGACCGGTAGGGGGCTACACCTTC.

This clone showed up just a few times. The chain recombines TRBV9 with TRBJ1-4, with 9 bases that match TRBD1. The CDR3 extends over 13 amino acids. From germline, CDR1 is SGDLS and CDR2 YYNGEE. Trimming removed 4 bases from V and 8 bases from J; junction bases left unmatched: 3. The CDR3 region is CASSTGTGEKLFF. The DNA for the CDR3 is TGTGCCAGCAGCACGGGGACAGGGGAAAAACTGTTTTTT.

The chain combines TRBV5-6 with TRBJ1-1, with TRBD1 identical over 7 bases. The germline gives CDR1 SGHDT, CDR2 YYEEEE. Trimming at V came to 0 bases and at J to 4 bases, leaving 6 bases not matched to a gene. The CDR3 consists of 15 residues. CDR3 residues: CASSLETGRFTEAFF. The CDR3 DNA reads TGTGCCAGCAGCTTGGAGACAGGGAGGTTCACTGAAGCTTTCTTT.

The chain couples TRBV18 to TRBJ2-2; 8 nucleotides agree with TRBD1. CDR1 is KGHSH, CDR2 LQKENI, per germline. The CDR3 consists of 15 residues. The V gene end was trimmed by 4 bases and the J gene end by 6 bases; junction bases not matched to a gene: 7. The CDR3: CASSLQGAAAGELFF. CDR3 DNA sequence: TGTGCCAGCTCACTCCAGGGGGCCGCGGCCGGGGAGCTGTTTTTT. The full variable domain, in which reference TRBV18 and TRBJ2-2 provide the parts outside the CDR3, is NAGVMQNPRHLVRRRGQEARLRCSPMKGHSHVYWYRQLPEEGLKFMVYLQKENIIDESGMPKERFSAEFPKEGPSILRIQQVVRGDSAAYFCASSLQGAAAGELFFGEGSRLTVL.

The chain joins TRBV5-1 to TRBJ2-1; 8 bases agree with TRBD2. This CDR3 comprises 14 residues. The germline V gene has CDR1 SGHRS and CDR2 YFSETQ. Trimming cost V 4 bases and J 3 bases; bases outside gene matches: 3. CDR3 loop: CASSGTRNYNEQFF. As DNA, the CDR3 is TGCGCCAGCAGCGGGACTAGAAACTACAATGAGCAGTTCTTC.

This chain uses TRBV28 with TRBJ2-5; D tentatively fits TRBD1 or TRBD2 (5 bases each). TRBJ2-7 explains the end of the DNA better; the J call may be wrong. Germline V CDR1 and CDR2: MDHEN, SYDVKM. This CDR3 is 15 amino acids long. The CDR3 is CASSPPGTVAYEQYF. CDR3 sequence (DNA): TGTGCCAGCAGCCCGCCCGGGACGGTAGCCTACGAGCAGTACTTC.

The gene calls are TRBV27 and TRBJ1-2; 11 bases line up with TRBD1. Germline CDR1 is MNHEY and CDR2 is SMNVEV (reference sequence). V trimming: 7 bases; J trimming: 11 bases; junction bases outside the gene matches: 9. The CDR3 has 13 residues. The CDR3 region has the DNA TGTGCCAGCAAATTTGGACAGGGGGCGTCTTACACCTTC. Its protein product is CASKFGQGASYTF.

The V and J genes are TRBV6-1 and TRBJ2-5; 12 bases map to TRBD2. The CDR3 runs to 15 residues. Germline CDR1 MNHNS, CDR2 SASEGT. The V gene end was trimmed by 1 base and the J gene end by 4 bases; junction bases not matched to a gene: 1. CDR3 loop: CASSEGLAGAETQYF. The DNA of the CDR3 is TGTGCCAGCAGTGAAGGACTAGCGGGAGCAGAGACCCAGTACTTC.

V gene TRBV7-3 combines with J gene TRBJ2-1; 10 bases match TRBD1. J lost 6 bases, V lost 4 bases, and 6 bases had no gene match. This CDR3 contains 15 residues. The V gene's germline CDR1 is SGHTA and CDR2 FQGTGA. CDR3 loop: CASSSKGDRGNEQFF. The CDR3 coding sequence is TGTGCCAGCAGCTCGAAAGGGGACAGGGGCAATGAGCAGTTCTTC.

The V and J genes are TRBV9 and TRBJ2-7; 10 bases align to TRBD2. The length of the CDR3 is 15 residues. The V and J ends lost 4 bases and 4 bases, in that order; junction bases with no gene match: 8. Germline V gene data show CDR1 as SGDLS and CDR2 as YYNGEE. The CDR3: CASSPSGRAGYEQYF. The CDR3 region has the DNA TGTGCCAGCAGCCCCAGCGGGAGGGCCGGATACGAGCAGTACTTC.

The rearrangement uses TRBV11-1 and TRBJ1-4; TRBD1 matches at 7 bases. V dropped 2 bases and J dropped 7; count of bases not matched to a gene: 7. This CDR3 is built from 15 residues. Germline-derived CDR1 and CDR2 are SGHAT and FQDESV (reference sequence). The CDR3, as DNA: TGTGCCAGCAGCTTAAGACCAGGGGGAGGTGAAAAACTGTTTTTT. It codes for CASSLRPGGGEKLFF.

This clone is a singleton in its sample. The chain is built from TRBV7-3 and TRBJ2-2; 11 bases align to TRBD2. V gave up 5 bases and J gave up 4 bases; unmatched junction bases: 6. The germline gives CDR1 SGHTA, CDR2 FQGTGA. The CDR3 spans 16 residues. The DNA for the CDR3 is TGTGCCAGCAGCCCCCTAGCGGGAGGCGTCACCGGGGAGCTGTTTTTT. Translating it yields CASSPLAGGVTGELFF.